The 14 T cell receptor beta chains reported below all come from one sample, sequenced in a study of monozygotic twins with inflammatory bowel disease. TCRdb re-called the 5' RACE reads and shows each CDR3 protein once, DNA omitted. The table for this sample gives approximately 400,000 distinct CDR3 sequences. Source material: blood. The source is a human donor with ulcerative colitis or Crohn's disease, or a healthy co-twin of an affected twin (not recorded which).

V is TRBV5-6 and J is TRBJ1-3; the TCRdb D gene call, TRBD1, has no DNA to confirm it. Per germline, CDR1 SGHDT and CDR2 YYEEEE. This CDR3 is 14 amino acids long. CDR3 in amino acids: CASSYRDRGNTIYF.

The chain has TRBV7-2 and TRBJ2-7; TCRdb lists TRBD2, though no DNA is available to test this call. This CDR3 spans 16 amino acids. The germline gives CDR1 SGHTA, CDR2 FQGNSA. The CDR3 is CASSLRAGALPYEQYF.

The CDR3 reads CAIRALATDTQYF. V gene TRBV10-3 combines with J gene TRBJ2-3. The CDR3 has 13 amino acids. Per germline, CDR1 ENHRY and CDR2 SYGVKD.

CDR3 protein: CSVPTTNSGANVLTF. This chain connects TRBV29-1 to TRBJ2-6; TCRdb lists TRBD2, though no DNA is available to test this call. The germline V gene has CDR1 SQVTM and CDR2 ANQGSEA. The CDR3 extends over 15 amino acids.

The chain couples TRBV7-3 to TRBJ2-6; TCRdb's D gene call, TRBD1, goes unchecked for lack of DNA. CDR1 and CDR2 (germline): SGHTA, FQGTGA. The CDR3 is made up of 16 amino acids. This chain's CDR3 is CASSLQGSEGANVLTF.

The gene calls are TRBV27 and TRBJ1-5; the D call from TCRdb, TRBD1, cannot be confirmed without DNA. Germline CDR1 MNHEY, CDR2 SMNVEV (reference sequence). The CDR3 is 14 residues long. CDR3 in amino acids: CASSYDSKGQPQHF.

The chain has TRBV18 and TRBJ2-1; with no DNA, the TCRdb D assignment of TRBD2 cannot be verified. This CDR3 has 13 amino acids. CDR1 KGHSH and CDR2 LQKENI come from the germline V gene. CDR3 amino acids: CASSPGGVNEQFF.

V is TRBV28 and J is TRBJ2-1; TCRdb reports TRBD2, a call that lacks DNA to check it against. Germline values: CDR1 MDHEN, CDR2 SYDVKM. The CDR3 loop spans 17 amino acids. The CDR3 loop reads CASSRGIKGLAIYEQFF.

V and J are TRBV5-1 and TRBJ1-2; the D call of TRBD1 rests on TCRdb alone, since no DNA is present to check it. The V gene's germline CDR1 is SGHRS and CDR2 YFSETQ. CDR3 length: 14 amino acids. CDR3 in amino acids: CASSFATGGLGYTF.

The chain's CDR3 is CASSIQGKSEAFF. This chain joins TRBV12-3 or TRBV12-4 and TRBJ1-1; TCRdb indicates TRBD1, and absent DNA this call remains unverified. The CDR3 consists of 13 residues.

The V and J genes are TRBV20-1 and TRBJ2-3; TCRdb proposes TRBD2, but this gene call is untestable without DNA. The germline V gene has CDR1 DFQATT and CDR2 SNEGSKA (reference sequence). This CDR3 is built from 14 residues. CDR3: CSARGGPPVDTQYF.

The chain joins TRBV6-5 to TRBJ1-1; TCRdb returns TRBD1, unconfirmable since there is no DNA. CDR1 is MNHEY and CDR2 is SVGAGI in the germline V gene. This CDR3 contains 15 residues. The CDR3: CASSYSGTAITEAFF.

The gene calls are TRBV19 and TRBJ1-5. Germline loops: CDR1 LNHDA, CDR2 SQIVND (reference sequence). The CDR3 is 14 residues long. The CDR3 reads CASSIDGSWGPQHF.

This chain links TRBV7-2 with TRBJ1-1; TCRdb's assignment of TRBD1 cannot be checked, as there is no DNA. The germline V gene encodes CDR1 SGHTA and CDR2 FQGNSA. This CDR3 spans 13 amino acids. CDR3 residues: CASSRERDREAFF. Variable domain in full (rest from reference TRBV7-2 and TRBJ1-1): GAGVSQSPSNKVTEKGKDVELRCDPISGHTALYWYRQSLGQGLEFLIYFQGNSAPDKSGLPSDRFSAERTGGSVSTLTIQRTQQEDSAVYLCASSRERDREAFFGQGTRLTVV.